The 31 T cell receptor beta chains below come from one sample, sequenced in a study of cytomegalovirus exposure and HLA in healthy donors. Produced via immunoSEQ multiplex PCR; TCRdb's table is partial and in-frame only. The top ten clones hold 1.1% of a sample with about 120,000 clones, 80% to 90% of them seen once. The source material was PBMCs. All receptors derive from a woman under 30 in good health and CMV-seronegative.

This chain links TRBV6-5 with TRBJ2-2; D is possibly TRBD2 (6 bases). The CDR3 sequence is 15 residues long. The V end lost 3 bases, the J end lost 4 bases, and 12 bases lay between the germline ends. The V gene's germline CDR1 is MNHEY and CDR2 SVGAGI. The CDR3: CASSYLVAATGELFF. The CDR3 DNA sequence: TGTGCCAGCAGTTATTTGGTAGCGGCCACCGGGGAGCTGTTTTTT.

Only one count was recorded for this clone. This rearrangement joins TRBV27 to TRBJ2-4; possible D gene TRBD2, 6 bases. Germline CDR1 reads MNHEY; CDR2 reads SMNVEV (reference sequence). Trimming left V 8 bases short and J 12 bases short, with 20 bases between. The CDR3 spans 13 residues. The CDR3: CASGTLTGVAQYF. The CDR3 region has the DNA TGTGCCAGCGGGACTCTCACGGGGGTGGCTCAGTACTTC.

V is TRBV5-1 and J is TRBJ1-3; no definite D call. Germline values: CDR1 SGHRS, CDR2 YFSETQ. Trimming removed 0 bases at V and 0 bases at J, with 10 bases between. The CDR3 loop spans 16 amino acids. The CDR3 DNA is TGCGCCAGCAGCTTGGCCCTCCCGGGCTCTGGAAACACCATATATTTT. Amino acids: CASSLALPGSGNTIYF.

This chain links TRBV5-4 with TRBJ2-1; TRBD2 matches at 12 bases. This CDR3 is built from 16 residues. Germline lookup yields CDR1 SGHNT and CDR2 YYREEE (reference sequence). The trim removed 1 base at V and 7 bases at J, leaving 6 bases unmatched. CDR3: CASSLSLAGGGNEQFF. DNA of the CDR3: TGTGCCAGCAGCTTGTCACTAGCGGGAGGTGGTAATGAGCAGTTCTTC.

The genes are TRBV18 and TRBJ2-1, with a tentative D call TRBD1 (5 bases). The CDR3 runs 14 residues. V dropped 3 bases and J dropped 4 bases, with 10 bases sitting between them. Germline V gene data show CDR1 as KGHSH and CDR2 as LQKENI. DNA for the CDR3: TGTGCCAGCTCACCCGACAGAATTTACAATGAGCAGTTCTTC. Protein product: CASSPDRIYNEQFF. The complete variable domain, with remaining parts taken from reference TRBV18 and TRBJ2-1, reads NAGVMQNPRHLVRRRGQEARLRCSPMKGHSHVYWYRQLPEEGLKFMVYLQKENIIDESGMPKERFSAEFPKEGPSILRIQQVVRGDSAAYFCASSPDRIYNEQFFGPGTRLTVL.

V gene TRBV18 combines with J gene TRBJ2-3; D not resolved. The CDR3 runs to 14 residues. Trimming stripped 0 bases from V and 6 bases from J, with 10 bases between. Germline V CDR1 and CDR2: KGHSH, LQKENI. CDR3 coding DNA: TGTGCCAGCTCACCACCGGCGGTCTCCGATACGCAGTATTTT. Protein sequence: CASSPPAVSDTQYF. The complete variable domain, with remaining parts taken from reference TRBV18 and TRBJ2-3, reads NAGVMQNPRHLVRRRGQEARLRCSPMKGHSHVYWYRQLPEEGLKFMVYLQKENIIDESGMPKERFSAEFPKEGPSILRIQQVVRGDSAAYFCASSPPAVSDTQYFGPGTRLTVL.

This clone came up a few times. This chain connects TRBV30 to TRBJ1-1; D call uncertain. The CDR3 has 11 amino acids. Trimming removed 3 bases at V and 11 bases at J, with 13 bases between. Germline loops: CDR1 GTSNPN, CDR2 SVGIG (reference sequence). In DNA, the CDR3 is TGTGCCTGGAGCGGTATGGAGGACGCTTTCTTT. This codes for CAWSGMEDAFF.

This clone was counted a single time. V usage is TRBV30 and J usage is TRBJ2-1, with D perhaps TRBD1 (5 bases). The CDR3 has 15 residues. Per germline, CDR1 GTSNPN and CDR2 SVGIG (reference sequence). V lost 3 bases and J 9 bases, leaving 21 bases between the germline ends. The CDR3 protein is CAWSPQGGGLSEQFF. CDR3 sequence (DNA): TGTGCCTGGAGCCCTCAGGGCGGCGGCTTAAGTGAGCAGTTCTTC.

The chain joins TRBV2 to TRBJ1-2; 8 bases are a match to TRBD1. Germline values: CDR1 SNHLY, CDR2 FYNNEI. The CDR3 covers 13 residues. After removal of 6 bases from V and 6 bases from J, the junction contained 6 bases not matched to a gene. The CDR3 protein is CASSWTGMDGYTF. CDR3 bases: TGTGCCAGCAGCTGGACAGGGATGGATGGCTACACCTTC.

This clone was seen just once. This rearrangement joins TRBV7-9 to TRBJ1-1, with D possibly matching TRBD1 (5 bases). The V gene's germline CDR1 is SEHNR and CDR2 FQNEAQ (reference sequence). Trimming took 5 bases from V and 1 from J, leaving 11 bases between them. The CDR3 has 14 residues. As DNA, the CDR3 is TGTGCCAGCAGCCATGGGGGGAAGAACACTGAAGCTTTCTTT. It encodes CASSHGGKNTEAFF.

This rearrangement joins TRBV7-6 to TRBJ1-1; 10 bases match TRBD1. Germline V lookup: CDR1 SGHVS, CDR2 FNYEAQ. The CDR3 is 16 amino acids. V gave up 0 bases and J gave up 5 bases; unmatched junction bases: 6. The CDR3 DNA is TGTGCCAGCAGCTTAGCAAGACAGGGGGCCCATACTGAAGCTTTCTTT. It encodes CASSLARQGAHTEAFF.

This chain connects TRBV28 to TRBJ1-1; 7 nucleotides agree with TRBD1. The CDR3 sequence is 14 residues long. The J segment lost 7 bases and the V segment lost 9 bases, leaving 14 bases of the junction unmatched. Per germline, CDR1 MDHEN and CDR2 SYDVKM. The CDR3 sequence is CASRIWNRGDEAFF. The CDR3 nucleotides are TGTGCCAGTAGGATTTGGAACAGGGGTGATGAAGCTTTCTTT.

This clone was recorded only once. V usage is TRBV6-1 and J usage is TRBJ2-5; 7 bases are a match to TRBD1. In germline, CDR1 is MNHNS, CDR2 SASEGT. CDR3 length: 15 amino acids. Trimming took 3 bases from V and 7 from J; bases not matched to a gene: 11. For the CDR3, the DNA is TGTGCCAGCAGTGATGAGACAGGGTCAGTCGGGACCCAGTACTTC. Its translation: CASSDETGSVGTQYF.

This chain uses TRBV6-8 with TRBJ2-7; TRBD1 might be the D (6 bases). The CDR3 totals 14 residues. From germline, CDR1 is MNHGY and CDR2 SAAAGT. CDR3 protein: CATPTPTGFYEQYV. The DNA for the CDR3 is TGTGCTACTCCCACCCCCACAGGGTTCTACGAGCAGTACGTC.

A single count supports this clone. The V call is TRBV4-1, the J call TRBJ2-5, with a weak D call TRBD2 (6 bases). This CDR3 has 14 amino acids. Germline lookup yields CDR1 MGHRA and CDR2 YSYEKL. Trimming took off 3 bases at V and 1 base at J, with 9 bases between the two ends. The CDR3 DNA reads as TGCGCCAGCAGCCACCAAGCGGGCCAAGAGACCCAGTACTTC. Translated, it gives CASSHQAGQETQYF.

This clone was detected only once. V and J are TRBV25-1 and TRBJ2-1; D is possibly TRBD2 (5 bases). V was shortened by 7 bases and J by 4 bases, with 14 bases between the two germline ends. This CDR3 is built from 14 residues. Looked up from germline, CDR1 is MGHDK and CDR2 is SYGVNS. The CDR3 region has the DNA TGTGCCAGCACTCCAGCAGGACTTTACAATGAGCAGTTCTTC. It codes for CASTPAGLYNEQFF.

The chain links TRBV13 to TRBJ2-7; TRBD2 agrees at 7 bases. Trimming took 5 bases from V and 4 from J; bases not matched to a gene: 8. Per the germline V gene, CDR1 is PRHDT and CDR2 is FYEKMQ (reference sequence). This CDR3 has 14 residues. The CDR3 coding sequence is TGTGCCAGCAGCCCCCTCAGCGGGAAATACGAGCAGTACTTC. It codes for CASSPLSGKYEQYF.

The V gene is TRBV7-9, the J gene TRBJ1-5, with a possible D match to TRBD1 (6 bases). Trimming removed 3 bases at V and 3 bases at J, with 9 bases between. The CDR3 extends over 14 amino acids. CDR1 is SEHNR, CDR2 FQNEAQ, per germline (reference sequence). The CDR3 reads CASSFGQPNQPQHF. The DNA for the CDR3 is TGTGCCAGCAGCTTCGGACAGCCCAATCAGCCCCAGCATTTT.

J is TRBJ2-7 and V is TRBV28; D may be TRBD1 (6 bases). This CDR3 is 14 amino acids long. Germline V lookup: CDR1 MDHEN, CDR2 SYDVKM. The V end lost 1 base, the J end lost 1 base, and 8 bases lay between the germline ends. The CDR3 DNA is TGTGCCAGCAGTTTATTAGGGGGATCCTACGAGCAGTACTTC. Translation: CASSLLGGSYEQYF.

This clone was recorded only once. The rearrangement joins TRBV6-5 to TRBJ2-5; TRBD1 aligns across 8 bases. J lost 7 bases, V lost 6 bases, and 13 bases had no gene match. The V gene's germline CDR1 is MNHEY and CDR2 SVGAGI. The CDR3 is 15 residues long. The CDR3 coding sequence is TGTGCCAGCAGCCGAGACGGCGGGACAGGAAGGACCCAGTACTTC. It is translated as CASSRDGGTGRTQYF.

There are a few counts of this clone. The chain combines TRBV27 with TRBJ1-5, with a tentative D call TRBD1 (5 bases). The CDR3 is made up of 15 amino acids. CDR1 is MNHEY and CDR2 is SMNVEV in the germline V gene (reference sequence). The V and J ends lost 5 bases and 2 bases respectively, with 13 bases between them. The CDR3 sequence: CASSGTLGGNQPQHF. CDR3 DNA sequence: TGTGCCAGCAGTGGGACTTTAGGGGGCAATCAGCCCCAGCATTTT.

The chain uses TRBV27 and TRBJ1-2, with 8 bases matching TRBD1. The J segment lost 1 base and the V segment lost 6 bases, leaving 7 bases of the junction unmatched. Germline CDR1 and CDR2: MNHEY and SMNVEV (reference sequence). This CDR3 has 15 residues. The CDR3 nucleotides read TGTGCCAGCAGCCTGACAGGGGCCCTTAACTATGGCTACACCTTC. Protein sequence: CASSLTGALNYGYTF.

The chain employs TRBV6-5 and TRBJ2-7; 11 positions match TRBD2. Trimming took 2 bases from V and 2 from J; bases not matched to a gene: 5. This CDR3 has 16 residues. The germline V gene encodes CDR1 MNHEY and CDR2 SVGAGI. The CDR3 here is CASSYGDSGGAYEQYV. CDR3 in DNA: TGTGCCAGCAGTTACGGGGATAGCGGGGGGGCCTACGAGCAGTACGTC.

The V and J genes are TRBV28 and TRBJ2-7, with 12 bases that match TRBD1. J gave up 5 bases and V 6 bases, and 2 bases lay outside the gene matches. The CDR3 totals 13 residues. Germline V gene lookup returns CDR1 MDHEN and CDR2 SYDVKM. The CDR3 nucleotides are TGTGCCAGCAGGGGACAGGGGGCCAACGAGCAGTACTTC. Translating it yields CASRGQGANEQYF.

On this clone itself: The sample holds other DNA sequences that translate to the same CDR3. The DNA for the CDR3 is TGCGCCAGCAGCTTGACAGGGGGGACAACTAATGAAAAACTGTTTTTT. It codes for CASSLTGGTTNEKLFF. This chain connects TRBV5-1 to TRBJ1-4; 8 bases line up with TRBD1. The ends lost 1 base at V and 0 bases at J; junction bases unmatched: 2. Germline CDR1 SGHRS, CDR2 YFSETQ. The length of the CDR3 is 16 residues.

This clone showed up just once. This chain joins TRBV7-2 and TRBJ1-1, with D maybe TRBD1 (5 bases). V lost 4 bases and J 5 bases, leaving 11 bases between the germline ends. The germline V gene encodes CDR1 SGHTA and CDR2 FQGNSA. CDR3 length equals 13 residues. CDR3 protein: CASSWLGGTEAFF. The CDR3, as DNA: TGTGCCAGCAGCTGGCTCGGGGGGACTGAAGCTTTCTTT.

CDR3: CASSHAGTGGNYGYTF. CDR3 nucleotides: TGTGCCAGCAGCCATGCCGGGACAGGGGGCAACTATGGCTACACCTTC. This chain links TRBV14 with TRBJ1-2; TRBD1 aligns across 12 bases. From germline, CDR1 is SGHDN and CDR2 FVKESK. Trimming at V came to 3 bases and at J to 2 bases, leaving 4 bases not matched to a gene. The CDR3 covers 16 residues.

The J gene is TRBJ2-3, the V gene TRBV7-8, with a possible D match to TRBD2 (6 bases). The CDR3 is made up of 14 amino acids. Looked up from germline, CDR1 is SGHVS and CDR2 is FQNEAQ. The V end was cut by 7 bases, the J end by 5 bases, with 16 bases between. The CDR3 nucleotides read TGTGCCAGCACCTTGACTAGTGCGGGAGATACGCAGTATTTT. It specifies CASTLTSAGDTQYF.

This clone was observed a single time. The genes are TRBV28 and TRBJ2-1; 10 nucleotides line up with TRBD1. The CDR3 spans 16 residues. Looked up from germline, CDR1 is MDHEN and CDR2 is SYDVKM. Unmatched junction bases numbered 8, after V lost 7 bases and J lost 2 bases. CDR3 residues: CASTTYDRGPYNEQFF. For the CDR3, the DNA is TGTGCCAGCACTACCTACGACAGGGGGCCCTACAATGAGCAGTTCTTC.

The V and J genes are TRBV18 and TRBJ2-1; 11 bases map to TRBD2. V lost 3 bases and J lost 7; bases outside the gene matches: 5. CDR3 length: 15 residues. The germline gives CDR1 KGHSH, CDR2 LQKENI. CDR3 coding DNA: TGTGCCAGCTCACCTGAGACTAGCGGGGCGAATGAGCAGTTCTTC. Protein sequence: CASSPETSGANEQFF.

The V gene is TRBV28, the J gene TRBJ2-1, with D possibly matching TRBD2 (6 bases). Between the trimmed V and J ends, which lost 3 bases and 3 bases, there was a span of 9 bases. This CDR3 has 14 residues. Germline CDR1 is MDHEN and CDR2 is SYDVKM. CDR3 sequence (DNA): TGTGCCAGCAGTTTTTTCGGGAGCTACAATGAGCAGTTCTTC. This translates into CASSFFGSYNEQFF.